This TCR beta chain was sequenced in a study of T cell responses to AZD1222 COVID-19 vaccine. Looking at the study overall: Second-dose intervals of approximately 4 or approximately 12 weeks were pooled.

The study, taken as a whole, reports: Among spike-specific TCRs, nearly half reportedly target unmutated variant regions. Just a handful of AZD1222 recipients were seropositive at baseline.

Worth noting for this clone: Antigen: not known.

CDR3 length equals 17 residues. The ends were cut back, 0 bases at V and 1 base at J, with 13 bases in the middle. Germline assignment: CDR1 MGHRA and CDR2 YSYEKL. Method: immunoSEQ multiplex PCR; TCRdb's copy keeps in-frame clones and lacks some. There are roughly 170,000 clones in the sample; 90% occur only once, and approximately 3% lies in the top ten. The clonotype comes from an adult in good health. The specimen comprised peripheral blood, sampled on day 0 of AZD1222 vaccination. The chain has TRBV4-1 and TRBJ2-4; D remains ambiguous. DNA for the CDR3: TGCGCCAGCAGCCAAGATTCGGGCCCTGGGGCCAAAAACATTCAGTACTTC. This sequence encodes CASSQDSGPGAKNIQYF.